This T cell receptor beta chain was recorded in a study of cytomegalovirus exposure and HLA in healthy donors. Study-level background: Sequencing of about 179 million T cells in an earlier analysis found some 100 million unique TCR beta sequences.

In the PCR, 60 Vbeta and 13 Jbeta primers were used. TCRdb keeps only in-frame clones here, not all; method: immunoSEQ multiplex PCR. The sample yields 120,000 to 150,000 clones, around 75% seen once. This clone was seen a handful of times. Its specificity is unknown. Study findings and constraints: Indistinguishable V segments, including TRBV6-2 and TRBV6-3, were excluded. Most TCR sequences proved rare, with some public TCRs found in many donors.

Germline loops: CDR1 KGHSH, CDR2 LQKENI. V was shortened by 1 base and J by 4 bases, with 10 bases between the two germline ends. The CDR3 spans 14 residues. The TCR originated in a man in his 60s in good health and CMV-seronegative. The source material was PBMCs. V is TRBV18 and J is TRBJ1-1, with D perhaps matching TRBD1 (5 bases). CDR3 sequence reads: CASSPRGESTEAFF. The CDR3, as DNA: TGTGCCAGCTCACCACGGGGGGAAAGCACTGAAGCTTTCTTT.